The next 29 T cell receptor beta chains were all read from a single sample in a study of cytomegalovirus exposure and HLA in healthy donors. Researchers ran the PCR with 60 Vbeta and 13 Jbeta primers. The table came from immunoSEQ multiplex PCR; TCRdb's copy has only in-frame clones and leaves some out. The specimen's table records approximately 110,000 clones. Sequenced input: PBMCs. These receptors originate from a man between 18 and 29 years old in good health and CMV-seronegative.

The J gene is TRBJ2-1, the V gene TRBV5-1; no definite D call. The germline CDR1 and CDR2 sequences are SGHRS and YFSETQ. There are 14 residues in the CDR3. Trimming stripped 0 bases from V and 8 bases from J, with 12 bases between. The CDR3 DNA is TGCGCCAGCAGCTTGGCCAAGTCCTCGGATGAGCAGTTCTTC. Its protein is CASSLAKSSDEQFF.

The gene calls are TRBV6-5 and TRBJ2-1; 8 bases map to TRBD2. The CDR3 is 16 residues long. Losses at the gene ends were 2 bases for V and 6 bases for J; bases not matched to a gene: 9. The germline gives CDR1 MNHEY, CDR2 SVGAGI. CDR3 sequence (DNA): TGTGCCAGCAGTTACATGCGGGCGGGAGGCCCCAATGAGCAGTTCTTC. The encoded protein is CASSYMRAGGPNEQFF.

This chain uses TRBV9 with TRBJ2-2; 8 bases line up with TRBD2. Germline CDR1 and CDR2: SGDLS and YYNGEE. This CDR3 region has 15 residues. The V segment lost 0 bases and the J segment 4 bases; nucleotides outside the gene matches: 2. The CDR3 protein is CASSVGTSGTGELFF. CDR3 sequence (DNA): TGTGCCAGCAGCGTAGGTACTAGCGGCACCGGGGAGCTGTTTTTT.

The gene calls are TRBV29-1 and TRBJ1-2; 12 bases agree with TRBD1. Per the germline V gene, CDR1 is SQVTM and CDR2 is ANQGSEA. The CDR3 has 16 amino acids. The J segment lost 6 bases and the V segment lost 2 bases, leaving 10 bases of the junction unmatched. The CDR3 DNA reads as TGCAGCGTTGAACAGAGTGGGGACAGGGGGCATAATGGCTACACCTTC. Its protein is CSVEQSGDRGHNGYTF.

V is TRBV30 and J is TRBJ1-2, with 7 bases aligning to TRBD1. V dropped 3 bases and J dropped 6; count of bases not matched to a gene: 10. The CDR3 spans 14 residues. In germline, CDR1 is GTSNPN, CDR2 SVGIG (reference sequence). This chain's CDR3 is CAWRGDRAGNGYTF. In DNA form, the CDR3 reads TGTGCCTGGAGAGGTGACAGGGCAGGGAATGGCTACACCTTC.

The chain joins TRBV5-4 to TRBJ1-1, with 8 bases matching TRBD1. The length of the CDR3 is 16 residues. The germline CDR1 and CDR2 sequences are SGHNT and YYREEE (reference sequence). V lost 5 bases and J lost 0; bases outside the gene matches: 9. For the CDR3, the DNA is TGTGCCAGCAGTCCCGACAGGGGAAATCTGAACACTGAAGCTTTCTTT. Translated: CASSPDRGNLNTEAFF.

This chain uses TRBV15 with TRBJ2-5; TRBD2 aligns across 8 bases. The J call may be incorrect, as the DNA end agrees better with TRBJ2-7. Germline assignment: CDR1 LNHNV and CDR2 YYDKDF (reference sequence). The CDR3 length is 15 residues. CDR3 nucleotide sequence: TGTGCCACCAGCAGAGATGGGAGCGGGAGTTACGAGCAGTACTTC. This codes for CATSRDGSGSYEQYF.

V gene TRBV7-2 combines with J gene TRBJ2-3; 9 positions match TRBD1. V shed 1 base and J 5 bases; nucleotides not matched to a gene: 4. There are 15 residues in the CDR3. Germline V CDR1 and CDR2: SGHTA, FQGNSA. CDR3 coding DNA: TGTGCCAGCAGCTTAGTACAGGGGGCCCTAGATACGCAGTATTTT. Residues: CASSLVQGALDTQYF.

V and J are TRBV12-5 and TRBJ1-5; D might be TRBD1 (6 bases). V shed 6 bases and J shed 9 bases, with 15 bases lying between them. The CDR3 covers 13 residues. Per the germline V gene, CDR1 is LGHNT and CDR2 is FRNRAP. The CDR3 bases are TGTGCTAGTGGATGGGCCGGGGGGCGGCCCCAGCATTTT. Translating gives CASGWAGGRPQHF.

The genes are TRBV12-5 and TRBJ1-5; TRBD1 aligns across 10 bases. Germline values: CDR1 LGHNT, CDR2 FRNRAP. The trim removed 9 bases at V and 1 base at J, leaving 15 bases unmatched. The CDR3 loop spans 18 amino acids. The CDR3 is CARELRDRGSSSNQPQHF. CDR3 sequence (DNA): TGTGCTAGGGAACTCCGGGACAGGGGTTCTTCGAGCAATCAGCCCCAGCATTTT. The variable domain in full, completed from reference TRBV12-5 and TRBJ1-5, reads DARVTQTPRHKVTEMGQEVTMRCQPILGHNTVFWYRQTMMQGLELLAYFRNRAPLDDSGMPKDRFSAEMPDATLATLKIQPSEPRDSAVYFCARELRDRGSSSNQPQHFGDGTRLSIL.

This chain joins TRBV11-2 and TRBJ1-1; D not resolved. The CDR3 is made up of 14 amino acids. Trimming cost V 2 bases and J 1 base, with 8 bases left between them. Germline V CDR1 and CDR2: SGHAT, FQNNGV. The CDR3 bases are TGTGCCAGCAGCTTAACAGACGAGAACACTGAAGCTTTCTTT. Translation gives CASSLTDENTEAFF.

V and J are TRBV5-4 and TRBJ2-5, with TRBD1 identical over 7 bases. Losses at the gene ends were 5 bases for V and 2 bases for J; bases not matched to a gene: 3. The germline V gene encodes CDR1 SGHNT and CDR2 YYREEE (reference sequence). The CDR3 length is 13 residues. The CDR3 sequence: CASRQGRQETQYF. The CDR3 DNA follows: TGTGCCAGCAGACAGGGGCGGCAAGAGACCCAGTACTTC. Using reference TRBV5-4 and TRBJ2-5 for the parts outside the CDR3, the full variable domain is ETGVTQSPTHLIKTRGQQVTLRCSSQSGHNTVSWYQQALGQGPQFIFQYYREEENGRGNFPPRFSGLQFPNYSSELNVNALELDDSALYLCASRQGRQETQYFGPGTRLLVL.

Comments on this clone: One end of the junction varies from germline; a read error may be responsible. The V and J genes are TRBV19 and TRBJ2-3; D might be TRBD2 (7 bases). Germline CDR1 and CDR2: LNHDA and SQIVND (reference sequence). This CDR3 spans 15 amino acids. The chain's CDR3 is CASRIGGRGTDTQYF. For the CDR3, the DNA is TGTGCCAGTCGTATCGGGGGGCGAGGCACAGATACGCAGTATTTT.

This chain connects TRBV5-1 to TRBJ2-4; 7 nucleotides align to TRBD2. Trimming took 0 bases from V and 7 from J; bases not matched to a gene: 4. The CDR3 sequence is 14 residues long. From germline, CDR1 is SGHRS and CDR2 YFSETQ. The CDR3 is CASSLGGRVNIQYF. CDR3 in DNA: TGCGCCAGCAGCTTGGGAGGGAGGGTCAACATTCAGTACTTC. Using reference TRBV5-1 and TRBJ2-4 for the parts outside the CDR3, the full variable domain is KAGVTQTPRYLIKTRGQQVTLSCSPISGHRSVSWYQQTPGQGLQFLFEYFSETQRNKGNFPGRFSGRQFSNSRSEMNVSTLELGDSALYLCASSLGGRVNIQYFGAGTRLSVL.

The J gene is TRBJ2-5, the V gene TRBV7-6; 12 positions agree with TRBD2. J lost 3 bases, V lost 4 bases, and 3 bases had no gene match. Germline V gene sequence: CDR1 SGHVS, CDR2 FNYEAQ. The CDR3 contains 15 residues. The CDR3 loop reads CASSSWTSGEETQYF. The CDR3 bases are TGTGCCAGCAGCTCCTGGACTAGCGGGGAAGAGACCCAGTACTTC.

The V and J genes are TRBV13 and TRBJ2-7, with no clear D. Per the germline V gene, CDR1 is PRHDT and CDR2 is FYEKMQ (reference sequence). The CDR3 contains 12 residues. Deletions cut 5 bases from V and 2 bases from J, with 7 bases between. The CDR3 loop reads CASSVFTYEQYF. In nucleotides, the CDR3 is TGTGCCAGCAGCGTGTTCACCTACGAGCAGTACTTC.

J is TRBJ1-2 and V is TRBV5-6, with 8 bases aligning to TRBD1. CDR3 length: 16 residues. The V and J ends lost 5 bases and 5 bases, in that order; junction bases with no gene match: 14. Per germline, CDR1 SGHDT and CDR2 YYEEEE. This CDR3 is CASRVQGASGMYGYTF. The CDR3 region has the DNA TGTGCCAGCAGAGTTCAGGGGGCATCGGGGATGTATGGCTACACCTTC.

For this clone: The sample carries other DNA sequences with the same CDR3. For the CDR3, the DNA is TGTGCCAGTAGTATTTCGAGTAATCAGCCCCAGCATTTT. Its protein product is CASSISSNQPQHF. This chain links TRBV19 with TRBJ1-5; D remains unclear. CDR1 and CDR2 from the germline V gene are LNHDA and SQIVND (reference sequence). V was pared by 3 bases and J by 4 bases, with 7 bases between. CDR3 length equals 13 residues. The whole variable domain, filled in from reference TRBV19 and TRBJ1-5, reads DGGITQSPKYLFRKEGQNVTLSCEQNLNHDAMYWYRQDPGQGLRLIYYSQIVNDFQKGDIAEGYSVSREKKESFPLTVTSAQKNPTAFYLCASSISSNQPQHFGDGTRLSIL.

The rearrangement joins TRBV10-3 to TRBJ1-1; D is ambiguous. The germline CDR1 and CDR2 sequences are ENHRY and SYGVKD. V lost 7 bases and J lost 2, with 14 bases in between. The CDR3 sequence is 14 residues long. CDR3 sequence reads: CAITAGGFNTEAFF. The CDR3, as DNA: TGTGCCATCACGGCAGGAGGGTTCAACACTGAAGCTTTCTTT.

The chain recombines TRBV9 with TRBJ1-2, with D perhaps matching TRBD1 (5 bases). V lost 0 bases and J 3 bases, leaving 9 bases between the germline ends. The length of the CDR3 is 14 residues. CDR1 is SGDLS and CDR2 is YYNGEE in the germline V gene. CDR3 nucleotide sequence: TGTGCCAGCAGCGTAGGGGCAGGGTACTATGGCTACACCTTC. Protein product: CASSVGAGYYGYTF.

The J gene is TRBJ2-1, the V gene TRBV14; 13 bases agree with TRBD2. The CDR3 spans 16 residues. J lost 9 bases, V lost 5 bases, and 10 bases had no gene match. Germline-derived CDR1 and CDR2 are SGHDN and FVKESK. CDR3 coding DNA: TGTGCCAGCAGCAGAAAGACTAGCGGGGGGCGGGGTGAGCAGTTCTTC. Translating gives CASSRKTSGGRGEQFF.

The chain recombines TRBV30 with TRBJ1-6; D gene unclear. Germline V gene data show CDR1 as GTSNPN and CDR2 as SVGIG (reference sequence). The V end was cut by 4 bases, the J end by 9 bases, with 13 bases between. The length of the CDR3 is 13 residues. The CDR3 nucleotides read TGTGCCTGGACGGCGGGTGCGGGTTCACCCCTCCACTTT. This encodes CAWTAGAGSPLHF.

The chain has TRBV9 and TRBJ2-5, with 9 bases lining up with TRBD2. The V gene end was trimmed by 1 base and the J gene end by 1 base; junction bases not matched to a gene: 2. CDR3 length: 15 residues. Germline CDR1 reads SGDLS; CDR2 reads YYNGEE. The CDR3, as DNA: TGTGCCAGCAGCGTAAAGACTAGCGGCCAAGAGACCCAGTACTTC. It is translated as CASSVKTSGQETQYF.

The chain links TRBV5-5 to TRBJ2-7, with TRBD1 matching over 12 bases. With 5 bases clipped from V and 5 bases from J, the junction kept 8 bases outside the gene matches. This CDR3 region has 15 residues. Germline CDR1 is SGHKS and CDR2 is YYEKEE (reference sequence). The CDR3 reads CASRRTGTGGHEQYF. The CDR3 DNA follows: TGTGCCAGCAGACGCACCGGGACAGGGGGCCACGAGCAGTACTTC.

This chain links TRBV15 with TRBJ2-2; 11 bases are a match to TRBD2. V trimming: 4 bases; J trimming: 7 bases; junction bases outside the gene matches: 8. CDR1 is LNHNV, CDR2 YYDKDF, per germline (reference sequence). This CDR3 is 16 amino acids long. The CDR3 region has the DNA TGTGCCACCAGCACTACCCCGGGACTAGCGGTCGGGGAGCTGTTTTTT. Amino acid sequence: CATSTTPGLAVGELFF.

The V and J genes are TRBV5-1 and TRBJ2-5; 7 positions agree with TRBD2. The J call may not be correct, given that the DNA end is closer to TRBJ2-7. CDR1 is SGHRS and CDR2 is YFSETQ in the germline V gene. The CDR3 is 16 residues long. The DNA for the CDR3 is TGCGCCAGCAGCTTGACTACGGCGGGAGCTATGTACGAGCAGTACTTC. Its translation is CASSLTTAGAMYEQYF.

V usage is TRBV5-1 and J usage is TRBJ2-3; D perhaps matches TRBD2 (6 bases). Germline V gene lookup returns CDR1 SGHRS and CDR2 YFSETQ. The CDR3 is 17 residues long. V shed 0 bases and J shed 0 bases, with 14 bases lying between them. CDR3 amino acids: CASSLAGSGYSTDTQYF. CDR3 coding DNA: TGCGCCAGCAGCTTGGCAGGGAGCGGGTACAGCACAGATACGCAGTATTTT.

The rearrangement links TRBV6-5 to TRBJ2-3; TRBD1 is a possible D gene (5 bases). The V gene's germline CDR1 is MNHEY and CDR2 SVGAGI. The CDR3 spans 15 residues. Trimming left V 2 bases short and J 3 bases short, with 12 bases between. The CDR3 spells CASSYAGHRTDTQYF. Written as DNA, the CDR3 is TGTGCCAGCAGTTACGCAGGCCACAGGACAGATACGCAGTATTTT.

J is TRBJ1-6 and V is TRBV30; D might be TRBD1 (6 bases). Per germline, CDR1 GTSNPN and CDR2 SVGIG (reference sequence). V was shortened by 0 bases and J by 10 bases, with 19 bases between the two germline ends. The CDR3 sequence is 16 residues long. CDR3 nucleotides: TGTGCCTGGAGTGTGTCGGAGTCCGGGACAAGCTCACCCCTCCACTTT. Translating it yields CAWSVSESGTSSPLHF. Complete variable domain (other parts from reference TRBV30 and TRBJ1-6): SQTIHQWPATLVQPVGSPLSLECTVEGTSNPNLYWYRQAAGRGLQLLFYSVGIGQISSEVPQNLSASRPQDRQFILSSKKLLLSDSGFYLCAWSVSESGTSSPLHFGNGTRLTVT.